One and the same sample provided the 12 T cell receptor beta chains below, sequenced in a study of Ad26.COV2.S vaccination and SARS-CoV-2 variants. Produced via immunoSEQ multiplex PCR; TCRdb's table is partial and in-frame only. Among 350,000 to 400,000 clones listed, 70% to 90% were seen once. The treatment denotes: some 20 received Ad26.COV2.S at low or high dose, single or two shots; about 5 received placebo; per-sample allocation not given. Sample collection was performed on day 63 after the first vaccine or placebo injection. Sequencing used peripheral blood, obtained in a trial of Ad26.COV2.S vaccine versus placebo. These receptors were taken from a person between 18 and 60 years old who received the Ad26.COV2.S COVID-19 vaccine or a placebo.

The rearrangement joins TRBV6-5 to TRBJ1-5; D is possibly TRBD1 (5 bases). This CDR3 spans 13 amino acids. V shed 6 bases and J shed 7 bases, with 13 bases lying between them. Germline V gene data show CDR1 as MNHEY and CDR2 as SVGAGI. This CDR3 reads CASRSAGRQPQHF. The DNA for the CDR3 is TGTGCCAGCAGATCTGCAGGGAGGCAGCCCCAGCATTTT.

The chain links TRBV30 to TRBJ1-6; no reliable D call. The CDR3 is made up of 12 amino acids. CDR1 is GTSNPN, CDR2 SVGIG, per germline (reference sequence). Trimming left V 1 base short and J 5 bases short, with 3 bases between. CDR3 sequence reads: CAWSGDNSPLHF. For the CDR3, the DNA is TGTGCCTGGAGTGGGGATAATTCACCCCTCCACTTT.

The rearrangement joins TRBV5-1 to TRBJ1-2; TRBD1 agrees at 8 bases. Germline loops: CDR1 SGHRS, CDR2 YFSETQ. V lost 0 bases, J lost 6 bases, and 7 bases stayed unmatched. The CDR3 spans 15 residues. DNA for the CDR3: TGCGCCAGCAGCTTGGGGACAGGGAAAACTAATGGCTACACCTTC. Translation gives CASSLGTGKTNGYTF.

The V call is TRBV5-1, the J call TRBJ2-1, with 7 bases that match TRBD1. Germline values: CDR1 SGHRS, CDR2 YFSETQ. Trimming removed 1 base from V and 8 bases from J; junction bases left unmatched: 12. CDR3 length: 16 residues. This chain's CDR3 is CASSLTDRVGLDEQFF. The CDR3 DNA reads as TGCGCCAGCAGCTTGACTGACAGGGTCGGTTTGGATGAGCAGTTCTTC.

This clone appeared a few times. Here the CDR3 DNA reads TGCGCCAGCAGCACCGACACGGATTCACCCCTCCACTTT. It is translated as CASSTDTDSPLHF. The V call is TRBV5-1, the J call TRBJ1-6, with D uncertain. The germline V and J ends were trimmed by 4 bases and 8 bases, with 10 bases remaining between them. Germline V gene lookup returns CDR1 SGHRS and CDR2 YFSETQ. This CDR3 has 13 amino acids.

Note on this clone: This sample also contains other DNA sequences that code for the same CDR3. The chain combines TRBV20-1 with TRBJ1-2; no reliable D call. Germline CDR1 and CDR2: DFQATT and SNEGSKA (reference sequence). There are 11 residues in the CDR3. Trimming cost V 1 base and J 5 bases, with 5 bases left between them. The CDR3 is CSARVGYGYTF. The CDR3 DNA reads TGCAGTGCTAGAGTAGGTTATGGCTACACCTTC.

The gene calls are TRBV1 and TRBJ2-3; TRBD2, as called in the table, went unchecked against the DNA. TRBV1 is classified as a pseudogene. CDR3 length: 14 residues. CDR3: CTSSQETSTDTQYF. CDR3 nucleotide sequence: TGCACCAGCAGCCAAGAAACTAGCACAGATACGCAGTATTTT.

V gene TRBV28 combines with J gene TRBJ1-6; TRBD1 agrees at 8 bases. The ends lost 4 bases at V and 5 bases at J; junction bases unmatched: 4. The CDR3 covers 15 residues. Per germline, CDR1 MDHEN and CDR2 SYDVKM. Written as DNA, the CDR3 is TGTGCCAGCAGTTCCCGGACAGGGAATAATTCACCCCTCCACTTT. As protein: CASSSRTGNNSPLHF.

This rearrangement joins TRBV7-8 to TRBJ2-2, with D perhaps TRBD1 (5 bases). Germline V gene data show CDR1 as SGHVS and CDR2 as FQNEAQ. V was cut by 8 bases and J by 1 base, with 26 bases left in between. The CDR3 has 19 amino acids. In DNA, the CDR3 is TGTGCCAGCCGGCCAGGGATAATGAGGCTGTTTCTGAACACCGGGGAGCTGTTTTTT. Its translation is CASRPGIMRLFLNTGELFF.

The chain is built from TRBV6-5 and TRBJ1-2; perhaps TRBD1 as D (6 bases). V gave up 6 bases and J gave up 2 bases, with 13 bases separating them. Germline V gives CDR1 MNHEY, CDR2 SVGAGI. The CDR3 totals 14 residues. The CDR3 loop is CASSFDRTNYGYTF. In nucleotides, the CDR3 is TGTGCCAGCAGCTTTGACAGGACGAACTATGGCTACACCTTC.

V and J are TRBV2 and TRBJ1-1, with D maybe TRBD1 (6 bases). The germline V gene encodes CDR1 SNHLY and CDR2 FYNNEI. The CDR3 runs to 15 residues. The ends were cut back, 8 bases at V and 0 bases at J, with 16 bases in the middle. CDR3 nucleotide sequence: TGTGCCAGCGACAGAACAGGGCTGGTGAACACTGAAGCTTTCTTT. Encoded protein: CASDRTGLVNTEAFF.

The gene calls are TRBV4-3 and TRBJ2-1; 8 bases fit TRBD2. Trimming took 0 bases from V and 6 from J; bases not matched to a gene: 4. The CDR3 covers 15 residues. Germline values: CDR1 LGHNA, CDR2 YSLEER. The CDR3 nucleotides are TGCGCCAGCAGCCAAGATACCAGCGGGGGCAATGAGCAGTTCTTC. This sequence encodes CASSQDTSGGNEQFF.